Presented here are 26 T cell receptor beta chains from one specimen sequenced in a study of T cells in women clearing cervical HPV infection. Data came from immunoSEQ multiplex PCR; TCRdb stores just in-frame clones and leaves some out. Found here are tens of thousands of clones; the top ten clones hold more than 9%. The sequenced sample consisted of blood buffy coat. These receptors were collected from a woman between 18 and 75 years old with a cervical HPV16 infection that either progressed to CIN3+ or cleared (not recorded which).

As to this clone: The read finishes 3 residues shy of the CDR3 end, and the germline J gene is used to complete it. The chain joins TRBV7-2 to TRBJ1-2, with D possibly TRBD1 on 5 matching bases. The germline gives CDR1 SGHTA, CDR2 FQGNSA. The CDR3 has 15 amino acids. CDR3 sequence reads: CASSTGTSGYNDYTF. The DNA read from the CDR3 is TGTGCCAGCAGCACCGGGACTAGCGGCTACAATGAC.

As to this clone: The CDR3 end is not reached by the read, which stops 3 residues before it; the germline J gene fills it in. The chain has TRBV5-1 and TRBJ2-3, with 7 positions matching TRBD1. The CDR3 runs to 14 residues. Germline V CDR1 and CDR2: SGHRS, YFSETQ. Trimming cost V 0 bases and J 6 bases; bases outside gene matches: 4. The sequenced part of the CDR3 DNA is TGCGCCAGCAGCTTGGGGGACAGTCTGGATACG. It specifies CASSLGDSLDT. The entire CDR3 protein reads CASSLGDSLDTQYF.

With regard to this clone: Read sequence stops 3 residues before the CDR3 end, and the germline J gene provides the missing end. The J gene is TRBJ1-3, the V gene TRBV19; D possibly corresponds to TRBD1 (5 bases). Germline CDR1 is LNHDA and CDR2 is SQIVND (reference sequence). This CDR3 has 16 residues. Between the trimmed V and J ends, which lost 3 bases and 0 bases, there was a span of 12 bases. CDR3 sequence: CASSMRQRNSGNTIYF. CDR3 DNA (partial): TGTGCCAGTAGTATGAGACAGCGAAACTCTGGAAACACC.

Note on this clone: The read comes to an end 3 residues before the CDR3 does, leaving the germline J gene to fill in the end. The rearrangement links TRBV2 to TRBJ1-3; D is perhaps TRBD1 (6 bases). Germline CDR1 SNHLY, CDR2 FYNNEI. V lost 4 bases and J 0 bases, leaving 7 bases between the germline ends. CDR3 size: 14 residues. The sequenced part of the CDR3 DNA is TGTGCCAGCAGTGGGGACATCTCTGGAAACACC. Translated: CASSGDISGNT. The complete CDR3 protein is CASSGDISGNTIYF.

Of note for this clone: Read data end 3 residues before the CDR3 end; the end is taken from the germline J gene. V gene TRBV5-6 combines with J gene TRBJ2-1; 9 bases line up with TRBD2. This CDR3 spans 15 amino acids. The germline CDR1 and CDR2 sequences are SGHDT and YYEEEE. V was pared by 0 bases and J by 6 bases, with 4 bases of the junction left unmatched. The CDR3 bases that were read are TGTGCCAGCAGCTTGGGGTGGACTAGCGCCAATGAG. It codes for CASSLGWTSANE. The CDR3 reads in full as CASSLGWTSANEQFF.

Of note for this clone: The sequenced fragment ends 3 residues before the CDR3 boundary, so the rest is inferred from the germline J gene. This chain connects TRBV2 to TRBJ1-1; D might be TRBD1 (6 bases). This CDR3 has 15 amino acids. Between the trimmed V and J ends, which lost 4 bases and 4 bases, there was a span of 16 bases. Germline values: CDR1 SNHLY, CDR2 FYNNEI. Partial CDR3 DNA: TGTGCCAGCAGTGGTCGCGGGGGAGGGGGCACTGAA. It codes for CASSGRGGGGTE. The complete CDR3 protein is CASSGRGGGGTEAFF.

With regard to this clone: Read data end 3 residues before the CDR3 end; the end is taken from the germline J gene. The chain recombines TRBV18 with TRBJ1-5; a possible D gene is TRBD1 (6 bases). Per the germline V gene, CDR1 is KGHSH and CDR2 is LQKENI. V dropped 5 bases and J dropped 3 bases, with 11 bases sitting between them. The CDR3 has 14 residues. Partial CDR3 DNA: TGTGCCAGCTCAACAGGGAGGGACAATCAGCCC. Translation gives CASSTGRDNQP. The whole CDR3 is CASSTGRDNQPQHF.

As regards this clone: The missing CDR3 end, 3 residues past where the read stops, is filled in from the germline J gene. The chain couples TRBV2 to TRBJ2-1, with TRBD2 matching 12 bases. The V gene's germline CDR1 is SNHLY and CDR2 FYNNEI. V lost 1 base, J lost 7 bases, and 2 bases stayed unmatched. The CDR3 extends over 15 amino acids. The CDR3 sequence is CASSEGLAGANEQFF. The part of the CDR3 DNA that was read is TGTGCCAGCAGTGAAGGACTAGCGGGAGCTAATGAG.

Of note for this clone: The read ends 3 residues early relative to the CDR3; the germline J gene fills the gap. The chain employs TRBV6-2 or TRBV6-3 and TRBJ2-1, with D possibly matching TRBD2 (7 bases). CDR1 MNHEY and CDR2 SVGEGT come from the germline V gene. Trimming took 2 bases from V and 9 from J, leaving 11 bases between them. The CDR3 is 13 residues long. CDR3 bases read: TGTGCCAGCAGTTACCGGGGGGCGGGTGAG. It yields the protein CASSYRGAGE. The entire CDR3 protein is CASSYRGAGEQFF.

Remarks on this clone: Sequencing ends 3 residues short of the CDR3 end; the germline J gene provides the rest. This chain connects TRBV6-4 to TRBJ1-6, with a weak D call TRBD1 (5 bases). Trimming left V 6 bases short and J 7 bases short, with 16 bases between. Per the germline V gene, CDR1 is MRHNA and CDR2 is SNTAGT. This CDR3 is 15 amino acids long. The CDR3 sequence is CASSPGGAGNSPLHF. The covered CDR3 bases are TGTGCCAGCAGCCCGGGAGGGGCCGGCAATTCACCC.

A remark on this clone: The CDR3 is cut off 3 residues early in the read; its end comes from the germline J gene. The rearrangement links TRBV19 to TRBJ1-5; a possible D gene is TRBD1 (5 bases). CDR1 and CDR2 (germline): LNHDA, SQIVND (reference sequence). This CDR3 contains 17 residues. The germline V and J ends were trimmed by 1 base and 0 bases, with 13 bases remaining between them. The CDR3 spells CASSIALRQYSNQPQHF. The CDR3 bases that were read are TGTGCCAGTAGTATAGCGCTGAGACAGTATAGCAATCAGCCC.

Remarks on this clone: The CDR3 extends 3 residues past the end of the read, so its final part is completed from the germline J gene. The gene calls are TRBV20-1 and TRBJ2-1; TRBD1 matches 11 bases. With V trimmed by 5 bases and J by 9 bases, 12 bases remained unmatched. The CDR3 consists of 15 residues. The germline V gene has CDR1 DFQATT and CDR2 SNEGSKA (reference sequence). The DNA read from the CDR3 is TGCAGTGCTCCAAGCCGGACAGGGGGCGCGGGTGAG. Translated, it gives CSAPSRTGGAGE. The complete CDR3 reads CSAPSRTGGAGEQFF.

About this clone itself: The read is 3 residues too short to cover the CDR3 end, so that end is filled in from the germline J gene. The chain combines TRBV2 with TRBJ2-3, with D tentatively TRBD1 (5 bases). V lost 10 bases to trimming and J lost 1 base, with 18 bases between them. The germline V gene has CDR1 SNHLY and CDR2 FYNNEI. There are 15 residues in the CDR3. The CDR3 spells CATTTDPGGTDTQYF. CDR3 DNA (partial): TGTGCCACCACGACAGACCCTGGTGGCACAGATACG.

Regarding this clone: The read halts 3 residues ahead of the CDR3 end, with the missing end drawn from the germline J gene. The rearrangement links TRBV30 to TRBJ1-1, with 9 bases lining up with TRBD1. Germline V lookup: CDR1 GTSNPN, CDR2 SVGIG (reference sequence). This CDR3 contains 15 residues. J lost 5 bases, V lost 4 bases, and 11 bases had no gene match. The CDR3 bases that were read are TGTGCCTGGACGATTCCGGGACAGGGTTGGACTGAA. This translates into CAWTIPGQGWTE. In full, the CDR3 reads CAWTIPGQGWTEAFF.

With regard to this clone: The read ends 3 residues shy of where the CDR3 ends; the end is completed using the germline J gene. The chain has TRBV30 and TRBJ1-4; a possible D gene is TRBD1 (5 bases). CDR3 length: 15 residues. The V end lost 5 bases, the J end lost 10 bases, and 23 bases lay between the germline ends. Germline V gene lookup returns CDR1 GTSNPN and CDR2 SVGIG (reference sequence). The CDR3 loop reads CAWAAAAGTTGKLFF. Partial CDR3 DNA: TGTGCCTGGGCAGCGGCGGCAGGGACTACGGGAAAA.

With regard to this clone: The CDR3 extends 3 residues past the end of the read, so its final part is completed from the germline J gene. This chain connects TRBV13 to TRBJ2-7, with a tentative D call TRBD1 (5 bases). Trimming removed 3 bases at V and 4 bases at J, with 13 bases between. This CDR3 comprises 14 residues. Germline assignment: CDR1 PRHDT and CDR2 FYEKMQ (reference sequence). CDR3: CASSFRARRYEQYF. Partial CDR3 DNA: TGTGCCAGCAGCTTCAGGGCCCGGAGATACGAG.

CDR3 in amino acids: CASSVGAHTWAETQYF. CDR3 bases read: TGTGCCAGCAGCGTAGGGGCCCACACATGGGCAGAGACC. The genes are TRBV9 and TRBJ2-5; D gene unclear. The CDR3 extends 3 residues past the end of the read, so its final part is completed from the germline J gene. V was pared by 0 bases and J by 4 bases, with 16 bases between. CDR3 length equals 16 residues. CDR1 and CDR2 from the germline V gene are SGDLS and YYNGEE.

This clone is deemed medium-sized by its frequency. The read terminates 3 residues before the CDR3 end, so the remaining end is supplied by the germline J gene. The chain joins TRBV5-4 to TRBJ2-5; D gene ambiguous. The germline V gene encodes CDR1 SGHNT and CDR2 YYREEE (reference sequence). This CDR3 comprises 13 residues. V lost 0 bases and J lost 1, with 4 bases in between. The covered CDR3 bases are TGTGCCAGCAGCTTGGACAGCCAAGAGACC. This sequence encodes CASSLDSQET. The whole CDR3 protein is CASSLDSQETQYF.

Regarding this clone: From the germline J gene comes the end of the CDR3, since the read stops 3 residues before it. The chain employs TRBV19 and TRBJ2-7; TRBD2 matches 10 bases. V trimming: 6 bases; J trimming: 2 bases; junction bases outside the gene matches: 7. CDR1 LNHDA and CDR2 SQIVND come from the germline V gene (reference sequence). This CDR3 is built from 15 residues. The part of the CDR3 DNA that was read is TGTGCCAGTAGACACCGGACTAGCGGAACCTACGAG. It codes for CASRHRTSGTYE. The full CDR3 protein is CASRHRTSGTYEQYF.

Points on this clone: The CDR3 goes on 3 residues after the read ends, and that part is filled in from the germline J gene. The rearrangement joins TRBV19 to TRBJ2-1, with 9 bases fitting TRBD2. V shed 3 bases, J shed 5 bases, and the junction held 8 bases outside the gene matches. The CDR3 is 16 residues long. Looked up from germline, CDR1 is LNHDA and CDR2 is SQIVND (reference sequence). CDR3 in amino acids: CASSIAFSGGDNEQFF. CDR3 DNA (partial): TGTGCCAGTAGTATCGCCTTTAGCGGGGGAGACAATGAG.

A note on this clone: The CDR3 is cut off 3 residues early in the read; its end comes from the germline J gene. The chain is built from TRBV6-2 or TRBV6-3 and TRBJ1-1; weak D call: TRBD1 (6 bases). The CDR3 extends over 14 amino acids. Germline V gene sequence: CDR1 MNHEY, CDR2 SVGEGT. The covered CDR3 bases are TGTGCCAGCAGCGCCAGGGGAGGTGCGTTGACG. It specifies CASSARGGALT. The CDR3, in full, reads CASSARGGALTAFF.

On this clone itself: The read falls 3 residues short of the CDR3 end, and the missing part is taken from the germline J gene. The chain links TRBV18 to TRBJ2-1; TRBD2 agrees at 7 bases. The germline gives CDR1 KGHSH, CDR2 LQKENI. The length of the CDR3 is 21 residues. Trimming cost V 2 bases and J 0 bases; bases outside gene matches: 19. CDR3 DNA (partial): TGTGCCAGCTCACCAAGGAGGGTATCGAGCTTGGGCGGGGGCTCCTACAATGAG. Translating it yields CASSPRRVSSLGGGSYNE. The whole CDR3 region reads CASSPRRVSSLGGGSYNEQFF. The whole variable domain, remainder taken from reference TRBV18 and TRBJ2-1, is NAGVMQNPRHLVRRRGQEARLRCSPMKGHSHVYWYRQLPEEGLKFMVYLQKENIIDESGMPKERFSAEFPKEGPSILRIQQVVRGDSAAYFCASSPRRVSSLGGGSYNEQFFGPGTRLTVL.

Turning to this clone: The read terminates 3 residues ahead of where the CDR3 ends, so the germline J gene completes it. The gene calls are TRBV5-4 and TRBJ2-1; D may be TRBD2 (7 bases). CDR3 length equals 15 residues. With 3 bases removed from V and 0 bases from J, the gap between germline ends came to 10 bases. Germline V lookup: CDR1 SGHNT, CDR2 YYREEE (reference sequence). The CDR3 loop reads CASSSRGASYNEQFF. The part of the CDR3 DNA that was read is TGTGCCAGCAGCTCTCGGGGGGCCTCCTACAATGAG.

The CDR3 bases that were read are TGCAGTGCACGACGGACAGGCTACTACGAG. Encoded protein: CSARRTGYYE. The entire CDR3 is CSARRTGYYEQYF. V and J are TRBV20-1 and TRBJ2-7; 7 nucleotides agree with TRBD1. The read ends 3 residues early relative to the CDR3; the germline J gene fills the gap. Per the germline V gene, CDR1 is DFQATT and CDR2 is SNEGSKA (reference sequence). The CDR3 extends over 13 amino acids. Losses at the gene ends were 6 bases for V and 3 bases for J; bases not matched to a gene: 8.

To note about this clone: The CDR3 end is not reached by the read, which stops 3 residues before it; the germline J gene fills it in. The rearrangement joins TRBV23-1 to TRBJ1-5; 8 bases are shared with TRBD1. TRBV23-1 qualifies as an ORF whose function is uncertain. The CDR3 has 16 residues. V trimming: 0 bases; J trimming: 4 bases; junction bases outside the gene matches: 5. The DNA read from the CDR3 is TGCGCCAGCAGTCAATCACCGCACAGGGGGAATCAGCCC. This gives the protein CASSQSPHRGNQP. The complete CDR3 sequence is CASSQSPHRGNQPQHF.

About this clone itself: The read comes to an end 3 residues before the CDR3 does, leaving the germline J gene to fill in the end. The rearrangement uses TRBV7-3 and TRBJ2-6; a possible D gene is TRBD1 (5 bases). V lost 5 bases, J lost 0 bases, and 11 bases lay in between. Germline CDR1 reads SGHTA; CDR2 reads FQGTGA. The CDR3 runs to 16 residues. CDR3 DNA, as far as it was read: TGTGCCAGCAGCCCTGCCGGACACTCTGGGGCCAACGTC. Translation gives CASSPAGHSGANV. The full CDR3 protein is CASSPAGHSGANVLTF.